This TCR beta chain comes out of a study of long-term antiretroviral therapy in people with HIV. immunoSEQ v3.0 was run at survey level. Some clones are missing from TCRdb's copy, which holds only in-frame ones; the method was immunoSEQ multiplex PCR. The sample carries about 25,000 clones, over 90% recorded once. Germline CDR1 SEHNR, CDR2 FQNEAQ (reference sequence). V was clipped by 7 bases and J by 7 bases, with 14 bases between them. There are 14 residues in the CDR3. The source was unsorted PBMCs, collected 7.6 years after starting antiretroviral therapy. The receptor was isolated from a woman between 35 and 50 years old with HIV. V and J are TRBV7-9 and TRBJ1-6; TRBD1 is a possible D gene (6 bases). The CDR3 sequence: CASIRTGWNSPLHF. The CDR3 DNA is TGTGCCAGCATCAGAACAGGGTGGAATTCACCCCTCCACTTT.